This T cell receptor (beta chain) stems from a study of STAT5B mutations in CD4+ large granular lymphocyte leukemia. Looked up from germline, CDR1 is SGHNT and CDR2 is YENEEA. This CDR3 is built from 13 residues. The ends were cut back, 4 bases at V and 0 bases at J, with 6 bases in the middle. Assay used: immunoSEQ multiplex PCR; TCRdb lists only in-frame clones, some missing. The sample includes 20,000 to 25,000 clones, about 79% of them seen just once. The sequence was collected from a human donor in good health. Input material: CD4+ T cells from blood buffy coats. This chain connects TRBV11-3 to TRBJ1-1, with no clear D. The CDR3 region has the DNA TGTGCCAGCAGCTGGGGAGTGAACACTGAAGCTTTCTTT. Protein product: CASSWGVNTEAFF. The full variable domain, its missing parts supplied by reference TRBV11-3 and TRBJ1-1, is EAGVVQSPRYKIIEKKQPVAFWCNPISGHNTLYWYLQNLGQGPELLIRYENEEAVDDSQLPKDRFSAERLKGVDSTLKIQPAELGDSAVYLCASSWGVNTEAFFGQGTRLTVV.